One TCR beta chain is described in this entry. Per germline, CDR1 MNHEY and CDR2 SVGAGI. V shed 1 base, J shed 5 bases, and the junction held 7 bases outside the gene matches. CDR3 length: 15 residues. The data stem from a study of blood T cell repertoires in COVID-19. The table came from immunoSEQ multiplex PCR; TCRdb's copy has only in-frame clones and leaves some out. Among 300,000 to 400,000 clones listed, 89% were seen once. V is TRBV6-5 and J is TRBJ2-5; 7 bases are shared with TRBD2. The sequence came from a man aged 55 to 70 who had recovered from COVID-19. Sequences were obtained from PBMCs or T cells enriched from blood (not recorded which). The CDR3 coding sequence is TGTGCCAGCAGTTACTTGGTTAGCGGGCGGGAGACCCAGTACTTC. Encoded protein: CASSYLVSGRETQYF.